The 26 T cell receptor beta chains below were found in one sample sequenced in a study of T cell responses to AZD1222 COVID-19 vaccine. The method was immunoSEQ multiplex PCR; TCRdb's version includes in-frame clones alone and lacks a portion of them. The table lists about 130,000 clones, 80% to 90% of them singletons. Source: peripheral blood, taken 28 days after the second AZD1222 dose. Receptor source: an adult who received the AZD1222 COVID-19 vaccine.

This clone was observed a handful of times. The chain carries TRBV6-6 and TRBJ1-1, with 8 bases identical to TRBD1. The germline V gene encodes CDR1 MNHNY and CDR2 SVGAGI (reference sequence). V lost 6 bases and J lost 0; bases outside the gene matches: 9. This CDR3 spans 16 amino acids. The chain's CDR3 is CASSHRRTGLNTEAFF. The CDR3 nucleotides read TGTGCCAGCAGCCATCGCCGGACAGGGTTGAACACTGAAGCTTTCTTT.

The chain carries TRBV20-1 and TRBJ1-1; D remains unclear. CDR1 is DFQATT and CDR2 is SNEGSKA in the germline V gene (reference sequence). The CDR3 runs to 11 residues. Trimming left V 3 bases short and J 1 base short, with 3 bases between. The CDR3 nucleotides are TGCAGTGCTAGCAGGAACACTGAAGCTTTCTTT. Translating it yields CSASRNTEAFF.

Details on this clone: Other DNA sequences in the sample encode the same CDR3. The chain couples TRBV12-3 or TRBV12-4 to TRBJ1-2; D remains unclear. Between the trimmed V and J ends, which lost 2 bases and 2 bases, there was a span of 6 bases. This CDR3 spans 13 amino acids. Written as DNA, the CDR3 is TGTGCCAGCAGTTTACAGGTCAACTATGGCTACACCTTC. Translating it yields CASSLQVNYGYTF.

V and J are TRBV5-1 and TRBJ1-1, with D possibly matching TRBD1 (5 bases). The CDR3 has 16 amino acids. Germline CDR1 SGHRS, CDR2 YFSETQ. The germline V and J ends were trimmed by 0 bases and 3 bases, with 15 bases remaining between them. The DNA of the CDR3 is TGCGCCAGCAGCTTGGGCCTCAGGGATTCGGACACTGAAGCTTTCTTT. Its protein product is CASSLGLRDSDTEAFF.

The chain uses TRBV7-2 and TRBJ2-1; unclear D gene. The germline CDR1 and CDR2 sequences are SGHTA and FQGNSA. Trimming took off 5 bases at V and 5 bases at J, with 13 bases between the two ends. The CDR3 length is 14 residues. CDR3 DNA sequence: TGTGCCAGCAGCCCCCGGAACGGGCACAATGAGCAGTTCTTC. The encoded protein is CASSPRNGHNEQFF.

The J gene is TRBJ1-6, the V gene TRBV18; 7 bases match TRBD1. The CDR3 runs 15 residues. Germline CDR1 KGHSH, CDR2 LQKENI. V gave up 3 bases and J gave up 8 bases; unmatched junction bases: 7. The CDR3 loop reads CASSPTHTGDSPLHF. Here the CDR3 DNA reads TGTGCCAGCTCACCGACTCATACAGGGGATTCACCCCTCCACTTT.

The CDR3 coding sequence is TGTGCCAGCAGCCGTGGGGCTAGCGGGAGGACTTACAATGAGCAGTTCTTC. This gives the protein CASSRGASGRTYNEQFF. This chain links TRBV3-1 (or the pseudogene TRBV3-2) with TRBJ2-1; 11 positions agree with TRBD2. The CDR3 is 17 residues long. Looked up from germline, CDR1 is LGHDT and CDR2 is YNNKEL (reference sequence). The J segment lost 4 bases and the V segment lost 4 bases, leaving 9 bases of the junction unmatched.

The rearrangement uses TRBV6-6 and TRBJ2-7, with TRBD2 identical over 8 bases. The CDR3 runs to 14 residues. Unmatched junction bases numbered 7, after V lost 7 bases and J lost 2 bases. The germline V gene encodes CDR1 MNHNY and CDR2 SVGAGI (reference sequence). CDR3 sequence: CASTWTSQAYEQYF. In DNA form, the CDR3 reads TGTGCCAGCACCTGGACTAGCCAAGCCTACGAGCAGTACTTC.

In DNA form, the CDR3 reads TGTGCCAGCAGCTTGGGGGTGGGTAATTCACCCCTCCACTTT. It specifies CASSLGVGNSPLHF. The gene calls are TRBV7-9 and TRBJ1-6, with a weak D call TRBD1 (5 bases). V was trimmed by 3 bases and J by 6 bases, leaving 9 bases between them. CDR1 is SEHNR, CDR2 FQNEAQ, per germline (reference sequence). This CDR3 is 14 amino acids long.

On this clone: The sample carries other DNA sequences with the same CDR3. The J gene is TRBJ1-2, the V gene TRBV12-3 or TRBV12-4, with no clear D. V dropped 6 bases and J dropped 2 bases, with 4 bases sitting between them. The CDR3 consists of 11 residues. CDR3 nucleotides: TGTGCCAGCAGCCTGAACTATGGCTACACCTTC. The encoded protein is CASSLNYGYTF.

Only one count was recorded for this clone. The chain combines TRBV5-1 with TRBJ2-2, with TRBD2 as a possible D gene (6 bases). V was shortened by 2 bases and J by 7 bases, with 15 bases between the two germline ends. Germline CDR1 is SGHRS and CDR2 is YFSETQ. CDR3 length equals 15 residues. The chain's CDR3 is CASSFPGAKGGELFF. CDR3 in DNA: TGCGCCAGCAGCTTCCCGGGAGCAAAGGGCGGGGAGCTGTTTTTT.

This chain links TRBV10-3 with TRBJ1-1, with no clear D. Germline assignment: CDR1 ENHRY and CDR2 SYGVKD. Trimming removed 6 bases from V and 11 bases from J, with 16 bases in between. This CDR3 comprises 12 residues. CDR3 nucleotide sequence: TGTGCCATCAGGGATGACTCGGAGAGGGCTTTCTTT. Amino acid sequence: CAIRDDSERAFF.

V gene TRBV6-5 combines with J gene TRBJ2-7, with TRBD1 identical over 7 bases. The CDR3 has 12 amino acids. Germline loops: CDR1 MNHEY, CDR2 SVGAGI. With V trimmed by 10 bases and J by 1 base, 4 bases remained unmatched. CDR3 DNA sequence: TGTGCCACCATGACAGGGTCCTACGAGCAGTACTTC. Its protein is CATMTGSYEQYF.

V and J are TRBV18 and TRBJ2-3; 8 bases map to TRBD2. The CDR3 consists of 17 residues. The ends lost 0 bases at V and 4 bases at J; junction bases unmatched: 9. Germline CDR1 reads KGHSH; CDR2 reads LQKENI. Here the CDR3 DNA reads TGTGCCAGCTCACCACCGCTGGGACTAGATCCCCCAGATACGCAGTATTTT. Translated, it gives CASSPPLGLDPPDTQYF.

The J gene is TRBJ1-2, the V gene TRBV18; possible D gene TRBD1, 5 bases. The CDR3 covers 15 residues. Germline assignment: CDR1 KGHSH and CDR2 LQKENI. The germline V and J ends were trimmed by 6 bases and 3 bases, with 17 bases remaining between them. The CDR3 bases are TGTGCCAGCTCCCTCGGGGGGAATTTGGACTATGGCTACACCTTC. Translated, it gives CASSLGGNLDYGYTF. The full variable domain, its missing parts supplied by reference TRBV18 and TRBJ1-2, is NAGVMQNPRHLVRRRGQEARLRCSPMKGHSHVYWYRQLPEEGLKFMVYLQKENIIDESGMPKERFSAEFPKEGPSILRIQQVVRGDSAAYFCASSLGGNLDYGYTFGSGTRLTVV.

This chain joins TRBV15 and TRBJ1-5, with D hard to call. V lost 3 bases and J 7 bases, leaving 10 bases between the germline ends. CDR1 and CDR2 (germline): LNHNV, YYDKDF (reference sequence). CDR3 length: 13 amino acids. The CDR3 reads CATSRDRRQPQHF. CDR3 DNA sequence: TGTGCCACCAGCAGGGATAGACGGCAGCCCCAGCATTTT.

The chain links TRBV9 to TRBJ1-3; D unclear. CDR1 is SGDLS and CDR2 is YYNGEE in the germline V gene. The V and J ends lost 0 bases and 4 bases respectively, with 8 bases between them. CDR3 length: 14 residues. CDR3 region: CASSVDGWGNTIYF. CDR3 nucleotide sequence: TGTGCCAGCAGCGTAGATGGATGGGGAAACACCATATATTTT.

The V gene is TRBV19, the J gene TRBJ2-3; D is possibly TRBD1 or TRBD2 (5 bases each). Germline loops: CDR1 LNHDA, CDR2 SQIVND (reference sequence). The CDR3 has 15 residues. Trimming cost V 6 bases and J 3 bases, with 16 bases left between them. CDR3 amino acids: CASREGREGTDTQYF. The CDR3 DNA reads as TGTGCCAGTAGAGAAGGGCGAGAGGGGACAGATACGCAGTATTTT.

This sequence joins TRBV15 and TRBJ1-5; D is perhaps TRBD1 (6 bases). The CDR3 runs 16 residues. Germline-derived CDR1 and CDR2 are LNHNV and YYDKDF (reference sequence). V dropped 0 bases and J dropped 1 base, with 10 bases sitting between them. In nucleotides, the CDR3 is TGTGCCACCAGCAGAGATACAGGGAAAAGCAATCAGCCCCAGCATTTT. Protein sequence: CATSRDTGKSNQPQHF.

The chain joins TRBV7-9 to TRBJ2-5; D gene ambiguous. The CDR3 runs 15 residues. Looked up from germline, CDR1 is SEHNR and CDR2 is FQNEAQ (reference sequence). The germline V and J ends were trimmed by 5 bases and 2 bases, with 15 bases remaining between them. CDR3 nucleotides: TGTGCCAGCAGCCCGCCGGGCCCCGTACAAGAGACCCAGTACTTC. Residues: CASSPPGPVQETQYF.

The chain has TRBV12-2 and TRBJ2-1; the table gives TRBD1 as D, unverified against the DNA. TRBV12-2 is an annotated pseudogene. This CDR3 contains 18 residues. This CDR3 is CASRLAPRGNPRYNEQFF. The CDR3 nucleotides read TGTGCAAGTCGCTTAGCTCCGAGGGGGAACCCTCGGTACAATGAGCAGTTCTTC.

A note on this clone: One end of the junction varies from germline; a read error may be responsible. The chain has TRBV7-2 and TRBJ2-1; 9 nucleotides line up with TRBD2. Germline CDR1 SGHTA, CDR2 FQGNSA. This CDR3 contains 16 residues. CDR3 region: CASNLGGGLAGNEQFF. The CDR3 nucleotides are TGTGCCAGCAACTTAGGAGGCGGGCTAGCGGGGAATGAGCAGTTCTTC.

This chain links TRBV6-5 with TRBJ1-4, with 7 positions matching TRBD1. CDR1 and CDR2 (germline): MNHEY, SVGAGI. This CDR3 is 14 amino acids long. The V gene end was trimmed by 7 bases and the J gene end by 2 bases; junction bases not matched to a gene: 4. DNA for the CDR3: TGTGCCAGCAACGAAGGGGGCACTAATGAAAAACTGTTTTTT. As protein: CASNEGGTNEKLFF.

The V call is TRBV29-1, the J call TRBJ1-1; 11 bases fit TRBD1. V was clipped by 4 bases and J by 4 bases; unmatched bases: 2. Germline V gene lookup returns CDR1 SQVTM and CDR2 ANQGSEA. The CDR3 spans 13 residues. The DNA of the CDR3 is TGCAGCGTTGGGACAGGGGGCGGCACTGAAGCTTTCTTT. Translation: CSVGTGGGTEAFF.

The chain links TRBV10-3 to TRBJ1-1, with D possibly being TRBD1 (6 bases). The CDR3 length is 16 residues. The V gene lost 3 bases and the J gene lost 1 base, with 15 bases spanning the gap. CDR1 and CDR2 from the germline V gene are ENHRY and SYGVKD. The CDR3 loop reads CAISDSTGRGNTEAFF. CDR3 in DNA: TGTGCCATCAGTGACAGTACAGGGAGGGGGAACACTGAAGCTTTCTTT.

The chain links TRBV2 to TRBJ1-2; 8 bases are a match to TRBD1. The ends lost 3 bases at V and 8 bases at J; junction bases unmatched: 11. CDR3 size: 15 residues. Germline values: CDR1 SNHLY, CDR2 FYNNEI. This CDR3 is CASSEEWAGGVGYTF. CDR3 nucleotide sequence: TGTGCCAGCAGTGAGGAATGGGCAGGGGGCGTGGGCTACACCTTC.